A single sample is the source of the 19 T cell receptor beta chains below, sequenced in a study of blood T cell repertoires in COVID-19. Clones were read by immunoSEQ multiplex PCR, and TCRdb kept only the in-frame ones, dropping some. This sample has 35,000 to 45,000 clones, with 75% to 85% found just once. Source material: peripheral blood. These TCRs come from a human donor in a cohort sampled during active COVID-19.

The rearrangement links TRBV7-8 to TRBJ2-2; D not resolved. The germline CDR1 and CDR2 sequences are SGHVS and FQNEAQ. Trimming took off 3 bases at V and 1 base at J, with 9 bases between the two ends. There are 15 residues in the CDR3. The CDR3 DNA reads TGTGCCAGCAGCTTCACAGCAATGAACACCGGGGAGCTGTTTTTT. Protein: CASSFTAMNTGELFF.

The chain recombines TRBV6-6 with TRBJ2-3, with 8 bases matching TRBD1. After removal of 5 bases from V and 3 bases from J, the junction contained 13 bases not matched to a gene. The germline V gene has CDR1 MNHNY and CDR2 SVGAGI (reference sequence). The CDR3 is 17 residues long. For the CDR3, the DNA is TGTGCCAGCAGTCGGAGCGGACAGGGTGGGGGTACAGATACGCAGTATTTT. Its protein product is CASSRSGQGGGTDTQYF.

This rearrangement joins TRBV4-2 to TRBJ1-3, with D hard to call. Trimming took 0 bases from V and 4 from J, leaving 13 bases between them. The germline gives CDR1 LGHNA, CDR2 YNFKEQ. This CDR3 has 16 residues. The CDR3 loop reads CASSQDAPGSGNTIYF. In DNA, the CDR3 is TGTGCCAGCAGCCAAGACGCCCCGGGGTCCGGAAACACCATATATTTT.

This clone was detected only a few times. The chain couples TRBV9 to TRBJ2-7; TRBD1 aligns across 11 bases. The trim removed 3 bases at V and 2 bases at J, leaving 4 bases unmatched. The CDR3 consists of 15 residues. Germline V gives CDR1 SGDLS, CDR2 YYNGEE. The CDR3 sequence: CASSAGTGGAYEQYF. The CDR3 DNA reads as TGTGCCAGCAGCGCAGGGACAGGGGGGGCCTACGAGCAGTACTTC.

The chain recombines TRBV2 with TRBJ2-7; the match to TRBD1 covers 7 bases. This CDR3 is built from 14 residues. Germline CDR1 is SNHLY and CDR2 is FYNNEI. V was pared by 8 bases and J by 3 bases, with 10 bases of the junction left unmatched. Written as DNA, the CDR3 is TGTGCCAGCGGGTCGGGACAGACCCTCTACGAGCAGTACTTC. This codes for CASGSGQTLYEQYF.

The chain recombines TRBV19 with TRBJ2-3; 8 bases are a match to TRBD1. The CDR3 has 15 amino acids. V shed 6 bases, J shed 6 bases, and the junction held 11 bases outside the gene matches. Germline loops: CDR1 LNHDA, CDR2 SQIVND (reference sequence). CDR3 in DNA: TGTGCCAGTAGGGGGACAGGATGGTCTTCCGATACGCAGTATTTT. Translating gives CASRGTGWSSDTQYF.

The genes are TRBV2 and TRBJ2-2; possibly TRBD2 for D (5 bases). From germline, CDR1 is SNHLY and CDR2 FYNNEI. The CDR3 sequence is 14 residues long. Trimming pared 6 bases from V and 6 bases from J, leaving 14 bases between. Here the CDR3 reads CASREDWAAGELFF. CDR3 bases: TGTGCCAGCAGGGAGGATTGGGCGGCCGGGGAGCTGTTTTTT.

The chain employs TRBV19 and TRBJ2-6; D is ambiguous. Germline V gene lookup returns CDR1 LNHDA and CDR2 SQIVND (reference sequence). This CDR3 spans 15 amino acids. The V and J ends lost 7 bases and 0 bases respectively, with 10 bases between them. The CDR3 DNA follows: TGTGCCAGTAATTTTGCGATCTCTGGGGCCAACGTCCTGACTTTC. As protein: CASNFAISGANVLTF.

The chain combines TRBV2 with TRBJ1-5, with 9 bases matching TRBD1. CDR3 size: 15 residues. V lost 6 bases, J lost 5 bases, and 8 bases stayed unmatched. Germline V gene data show CDR1 as SNHLY and CDR2 as FYNNEI. The CDR3 coding sequence is TGTGCCAGCAGCCCGACAGGGGGTGATTATCAGCCCCAGCATTTT. Protein: CASSPTGGDYQPQHF.

The chain links TRBV3-1 (or the pseudogene TRBV3-2) to TRBJ2-7; D is possibly TRBD2 (5 bases). The V end lost 0 bases, the J end lost 8 bases, and 11 bases lay between the germline ends. Germline V CDR1 and CDR2: LGHDT, YNNKEL (reference sequence). The CDR3 length is 13 residues. As DNA, the CDR3 is TGTGCCAGCAGCCAAGATGGTGGAGGAAAGCAGTACTTC. Encoded protein: CASSQDGGGKQYF.

The chain employs TRBV5-4 and TRBJ1-4; D is perhaps TRBD1 (6 bases). The V and J ends lost 0 bases and 3 bases respectively, with 9 bases between them. The CDR3 has 15 amino acids. The germline gives CDR1 SGHNT, CDR2 YYREEE (reference sequence). The CDR3 here is CASSLAGGPNEKLFF. The CDR3 DNA reads as TGTGCCAGCAGCTTGGCCGGGGGGCCTAATGAAAAACTGTTTTTT.

This chain joins TRBV4-2 and TRBJ2-5; no clear D gene. V lost 8 bases, J lost 1 base, and 11 bases lay in between. CDR1 is LGHNA, CDR2 YNFKEQ, per germline. This CDR3 is built from 13 residues. CDR3 region: CASGRDRQETQYF. The CDR3 region has the DNA TGTGCCAGCGGGCGAGACCGCCAAGAGACCCAGTACTTC.

In nucleotides, the CDR3 is TGTGCCAGCAGCGCTCCAGTGCCTGAAGCGGGAGGGCCCGGGGGAGATACGCAGTATTTT. Its protein product is CASSAPVPEAGGPGGDTQYF. The chain carries TRBV21-1 and TRBJ2-3; the D call in the table, TRBD2, was not verified against the DNA. TRBV21-1 is a listed pseudogene. This CDR3 has 20 amino acids.

This chain joins TRBV5-1 and TRBJ2-7; perhaps TRBD1 as D (6 bases). V was clipped by 1 base and J by 4 bases, with 18 bases between them. The CDR3 is made up of 16 amino acids. Germline V gene lookup returns CDR1 SGHRS and CDR2 YFSETQ. The CDR3 DNA reads as TGCGCCAGCAGCTTGCTTTTCGGGACAAACTCATACGAGCAGTACTTC. It is translated as CASSLLFGTNSYEQYF.

The chain carries TRBV9 and TRBJ1-2; no firm D call. The CDR3 totals 16 residues. CDR1 and CDR2 from the germline V gene are SGDLS and YYNGEE. The V and J ends lost 0 bases and 0 bases respectively, with 12 bases between them. The CDR3 loop is CASSVGSAGANYGYTF. The CDR3 coding sequence is TGTGCCAGCAGCGTAGGTTCGGCAGGCGCTAACTATGGCTACACCTTC.

V gene TRBV28 combines with J gene TRBJ1-4; D is unclear. V was trimmed by 10 bases and J by 2 bases, leaving 14 bases between them. Germline CDR1 is MDHEN and CDR2 is SYDVKM. This CDR3 is 14 amino acids long. CDR3 loop: CATTSWRTNEKLFF. The CDR3 DNA reads TGTGCCACCACGAGTTGGCGGACTAATGAAAAACTGTTTTTT. Filled out from reference TRBV28 and TRBJ1-4, the complete variable domain reads DVKVTQSSRYLVKRTGEKVFLECVQDMDHENMFWYRQDPGLGLRLIYFSYDVKMKEKGDIPEGYSVSREKKERFSLILESASTNQTSMYLCATTSWRTNEKLFFGSGTQLSVL.

The chain recombines TRBV18 with TRBJ1-1; 8 bases are a match to TRBD1. CDR1 is KGHSH and CDR2 is LQKENI in the germline V gene. CDR3 length: 15 amino acids. V lost 0 bases to trimming and J lost 7 bases; unmatched junction nucleotides: 7. The CDR3, as DNA: TGTGCCAGCTCACCACCGGCCAGGGGGCAGGGTGAAGCTTTCTTT. Its translation is CASSPPARGQGEAFF.

The chain carries TRBV11-2 and TRBJ2-1; 14 bases are shared with TRBD2. Germline V gives CDR1 SGHAT, CDR2 FQNNGV. The CDR3 covers 19 residues. V dropped 0 bases and J dropped 1; count of bases not matched to a gene: 5. The CDR3, as DNA: TGTGCCAGCAGCTTAGACGGACTAGCGGGGGGCCCGTCCTACAATGAGCAGTTCTTC. It specifies CASSLDGLAGGPSYNEQFF.

This chain joins TRBV5-1 and TRBJ1-6, with 8 bases aligning to TRBD1. Germline lookup yields CDR1 SGHRS and CDR2 YFSETQ. J gave up 9 bases and V 4 bases, and 6 bases lay outside the gene matches. The CDR3 has 14 amino acids. CDR3 nucleotides: TGCGCCAGCAGCATCTTTGACAGGGGTTCACCCCTCCACTTT. This translates into CASSIFDRGSPLHF.